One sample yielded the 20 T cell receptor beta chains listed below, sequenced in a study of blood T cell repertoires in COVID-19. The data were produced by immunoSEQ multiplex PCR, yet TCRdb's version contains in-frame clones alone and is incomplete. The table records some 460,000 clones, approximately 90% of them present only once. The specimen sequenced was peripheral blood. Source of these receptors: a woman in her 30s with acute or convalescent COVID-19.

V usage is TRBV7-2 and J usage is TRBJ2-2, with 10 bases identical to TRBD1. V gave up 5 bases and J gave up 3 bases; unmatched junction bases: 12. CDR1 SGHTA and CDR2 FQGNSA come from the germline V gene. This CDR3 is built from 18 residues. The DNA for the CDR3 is TGTGCCAGCAGCCAAGGGACAGGGGAAAACTGGGACACCGGGGAGCTGTTTTTT. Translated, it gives CASSQGTGENWDTGELFF. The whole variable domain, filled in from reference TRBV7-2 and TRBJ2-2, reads GAGVSQSPSNKVTEKGKDVELRCDPISGHTALYWYRQSLGQGLEFLIYFQGNSAPDKSGLPSDRFSAERTGGSVSTLTIQRTQQEDSAVYLCASSQGTGENWDTGELFFGEGSRLTVL.

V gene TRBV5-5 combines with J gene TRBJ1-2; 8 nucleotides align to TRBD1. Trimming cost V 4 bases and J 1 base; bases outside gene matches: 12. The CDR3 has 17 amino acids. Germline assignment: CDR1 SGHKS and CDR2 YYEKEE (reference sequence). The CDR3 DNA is TGTGCCAGCAGCCCTGGGACAGGCGCTGCCCTTAACTATGGCTACACCTTC. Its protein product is CASSPGTGAALNYGYTF.

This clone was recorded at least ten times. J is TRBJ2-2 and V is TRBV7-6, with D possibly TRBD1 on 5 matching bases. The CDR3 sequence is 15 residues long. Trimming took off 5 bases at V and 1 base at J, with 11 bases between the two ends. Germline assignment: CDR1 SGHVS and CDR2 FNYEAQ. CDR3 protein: CASSLNTGNTGELFF. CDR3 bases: TGTGCCAGCAGCCTGAATACAGGGAACACCGGGGAGCTGTTTTTT. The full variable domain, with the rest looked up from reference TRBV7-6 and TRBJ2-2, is GAGVSQSPRYKVTKRGQDVALRCDPISGHVSLYWYRQALGQGPEFLTYFNYEAQQDKSGLPNDRFSAERPEGSISTLTIQRTEQRDSAMYRCASSLNTGNTGELFFGEGSRLTVL.

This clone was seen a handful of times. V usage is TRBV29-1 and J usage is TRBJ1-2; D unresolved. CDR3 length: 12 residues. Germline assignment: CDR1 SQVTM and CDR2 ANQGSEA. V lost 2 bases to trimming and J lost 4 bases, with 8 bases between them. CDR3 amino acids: CSVEKGAYGYTF. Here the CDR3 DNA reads TGCAGCGTTGAAAAGGGAGCCTATGGCTACACCTTC.

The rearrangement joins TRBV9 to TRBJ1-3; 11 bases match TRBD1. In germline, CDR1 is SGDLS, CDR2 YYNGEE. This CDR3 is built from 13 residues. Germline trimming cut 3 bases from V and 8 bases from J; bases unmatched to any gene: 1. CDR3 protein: CASSGGQGDTIYF. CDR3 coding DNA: TGTGCCAGCAGCGGGGGACAGGGGGACACCATATATTTT. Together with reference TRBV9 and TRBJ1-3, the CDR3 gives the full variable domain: DSGVTQTPKHLITATGQRVTLRCSPRSGDLSVYWYQQSLDQGLQFLIQYYNGEERAKGNILERFSAQQFPDLHSELNLSSLELGDSALYFCASSGGQGDTIYFGEGSWLTVV.

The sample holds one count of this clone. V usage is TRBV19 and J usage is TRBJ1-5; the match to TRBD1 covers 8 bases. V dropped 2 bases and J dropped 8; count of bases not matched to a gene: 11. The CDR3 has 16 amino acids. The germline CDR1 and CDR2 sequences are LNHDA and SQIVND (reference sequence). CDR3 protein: CASSITGTGGTKPQHF. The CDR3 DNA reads TGTGCCAGTAGTATAACGGGGACAGGTGGGACGAAGCCCCAGCATTTT.

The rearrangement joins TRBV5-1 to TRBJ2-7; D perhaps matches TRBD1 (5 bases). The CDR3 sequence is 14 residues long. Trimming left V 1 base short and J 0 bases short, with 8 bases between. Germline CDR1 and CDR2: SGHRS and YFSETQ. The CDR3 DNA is TGCGCCAGCAGCTTGAGGGGCCTCTCCTACGAGCAGTACTTC. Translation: CASSLRGLSYEQYF.

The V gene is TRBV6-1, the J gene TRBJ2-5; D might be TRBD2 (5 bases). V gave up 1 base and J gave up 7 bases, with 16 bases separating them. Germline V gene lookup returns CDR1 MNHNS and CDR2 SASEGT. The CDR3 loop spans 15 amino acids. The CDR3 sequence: CASSEGAVAFGTQYF. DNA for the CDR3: TGTGCCAGCAGTGAAGGTGCAGTAGCGTTTGGGACCCAGTACTTC.

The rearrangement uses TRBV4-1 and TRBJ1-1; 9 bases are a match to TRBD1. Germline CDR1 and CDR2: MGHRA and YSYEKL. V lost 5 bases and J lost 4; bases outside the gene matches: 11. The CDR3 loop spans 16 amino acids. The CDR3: CASSSALGQGVTEAFF. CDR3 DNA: TGCGCCAGCAGCTCAGCGTTGGGACAGGGTGTCACTGAAGCTTTCTTT.

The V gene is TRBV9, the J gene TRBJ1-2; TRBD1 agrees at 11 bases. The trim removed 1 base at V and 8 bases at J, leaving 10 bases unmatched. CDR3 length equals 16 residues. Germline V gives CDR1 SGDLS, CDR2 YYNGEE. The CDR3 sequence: CASSVSRTGGAGGYTF. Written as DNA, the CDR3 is TGTGCCAGCAGCGTAAGCCGGACAGGGGGCGCGGGAGGCTACACCTTC.

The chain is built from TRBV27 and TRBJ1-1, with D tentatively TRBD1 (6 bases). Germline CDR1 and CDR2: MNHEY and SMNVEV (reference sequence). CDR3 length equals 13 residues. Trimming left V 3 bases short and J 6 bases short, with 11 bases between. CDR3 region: CASSFSGASEAFF. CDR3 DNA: TGTGCCAGCAGTTTTTCAGGGGCCTCTGAAGCTTTCTTT.

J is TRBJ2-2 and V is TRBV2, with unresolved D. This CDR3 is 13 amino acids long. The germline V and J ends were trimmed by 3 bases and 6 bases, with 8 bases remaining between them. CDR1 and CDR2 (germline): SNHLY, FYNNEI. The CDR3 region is CASSDNLAGELFF. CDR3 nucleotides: TGTGCCAGCAGTGATAACTTGGCCGGGGAGCTGTTTTTT.

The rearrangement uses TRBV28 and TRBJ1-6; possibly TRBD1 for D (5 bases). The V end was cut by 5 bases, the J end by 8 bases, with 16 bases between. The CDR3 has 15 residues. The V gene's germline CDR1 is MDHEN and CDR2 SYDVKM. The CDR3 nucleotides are TGTGCCAGCAGTGGAGGGGCGGTCATCGATTCACCCCTCCACTTT. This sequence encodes CASSGGAVIDSPLHF. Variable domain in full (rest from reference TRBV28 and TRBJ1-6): DVKVTQSSRYLVKRTGEKVFLECVQDMDHENMFWYRQDPGLGLRLIYFSYDVKMKEKGDIPEGYSVSREKKERFSLILESASTNQTSMYLCASSGGAVIDSPLHFGNGTRLTVT.

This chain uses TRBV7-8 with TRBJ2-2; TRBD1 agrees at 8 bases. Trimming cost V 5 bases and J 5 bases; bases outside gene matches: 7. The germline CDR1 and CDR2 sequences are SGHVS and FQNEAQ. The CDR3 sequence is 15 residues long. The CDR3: CASSHGTGQTGELFF. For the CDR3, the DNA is TGTGCCAGCAGCCACGGGACAGGCCAAACCGGGGAGCTGTTTTTT.

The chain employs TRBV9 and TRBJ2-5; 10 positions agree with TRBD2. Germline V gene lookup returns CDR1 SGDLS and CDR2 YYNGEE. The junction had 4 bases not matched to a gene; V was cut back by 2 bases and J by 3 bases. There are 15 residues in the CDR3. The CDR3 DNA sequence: TGTGCCAGCAGCGTCTTAGCGGGGGGTGAAGAGACCCAGTACTTC. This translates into CASSVLAGGEETQYF.

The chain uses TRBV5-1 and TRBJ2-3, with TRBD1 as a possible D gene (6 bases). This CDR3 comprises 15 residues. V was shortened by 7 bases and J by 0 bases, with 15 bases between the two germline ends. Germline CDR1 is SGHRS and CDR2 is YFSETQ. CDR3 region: CASQEGGTSTDTQYF. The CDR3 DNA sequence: TGCGCCAGCCAGGAAGGGGGAACAAGCACAGATACGCAGTATTTT. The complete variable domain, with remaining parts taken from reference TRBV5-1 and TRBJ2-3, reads KAGVTQTPRYLIKTRGQQVTLSCSPISGHRSVSWYQQTPGQGLQFLFEYFSETQRNKGNFPGRFSGRQFSNSRSEMNVSTLELGDSALYLCASQEGGTSTDTQYFGPGTRLTVL.

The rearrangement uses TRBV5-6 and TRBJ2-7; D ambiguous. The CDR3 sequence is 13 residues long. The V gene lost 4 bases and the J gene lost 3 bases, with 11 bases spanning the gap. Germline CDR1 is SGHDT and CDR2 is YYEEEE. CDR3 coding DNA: TGTGCCAGCAGCCTCCCCGGTAACTACGAGCAGTACTTC. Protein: CASSLPGNYEQYF.

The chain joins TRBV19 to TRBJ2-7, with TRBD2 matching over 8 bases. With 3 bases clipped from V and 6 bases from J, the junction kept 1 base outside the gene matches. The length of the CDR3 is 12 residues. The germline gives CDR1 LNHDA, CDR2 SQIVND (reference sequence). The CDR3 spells CASSIGTSEQYF. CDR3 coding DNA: TGTGCCAGTAGTATCGGGACTAGCGAGCAGTACTTC.

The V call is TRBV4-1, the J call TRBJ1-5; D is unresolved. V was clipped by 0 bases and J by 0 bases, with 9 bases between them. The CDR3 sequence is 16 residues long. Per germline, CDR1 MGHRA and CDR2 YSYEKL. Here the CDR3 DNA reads TGCGCCAGCAGCCAAGAAGAGTCCGTTAGCAATCAGCCCCAGCATTTT. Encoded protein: CASSQEESVSNQPQHF.

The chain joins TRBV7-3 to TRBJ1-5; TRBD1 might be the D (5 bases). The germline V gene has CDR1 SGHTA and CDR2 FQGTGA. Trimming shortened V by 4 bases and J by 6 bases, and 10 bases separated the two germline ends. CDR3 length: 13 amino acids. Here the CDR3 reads CASSSTGGQPQHF. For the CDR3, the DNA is TGTGCCAGCAGCTCTACCGGGGGTCAGCCCCAGCATTTT.